Following are 20 T cell receptor beta chains from one sample sequenced in a study of Tregs in tolerant kidney transplant recipients. Libraries were prepared by immunoSEQ multiplex PCR; TCRdb keeps only in-frame clonotypes and omits some of them. The sample records more than 70,000 clones, 90% to 95% being singletons. Recipients received nonmyeloablative bone marrow transplants from related graft donors, with transient mixed chimerism. The sequenced sample was CD4+ T cells from blood (PBMCs), obtained 24 months after the transplant. The receptor source for this set is a human patient who received a combined kidney and bone marrow transplant. Part of the T cell pool may stem from the graft donor.

The genes are TRBV5-4 and TRBJ2-3, with 10 bases that match TRBD2. The CDR3 extends over 16 amino acids. The trim removed 6 bases at V and 7 bases at J, leaving 14 bases unmatched. CDR1 SGHNT and CDR2 YYREEE come from the germline V gene (reference sequence). The CDR3 DNA reads as TGTGCCAGCACCCAAGTGGGGACTAGCGATGCCCATACGCAGTATTTT. This sequence encodes CASTQVGTSDAHTQYF.

V usage is TRBV6-5 and J usage is TRBJ1-1; the D gene is possibly TRBD1 (6 bases). Germline values: CDR1 MNHEY, CDR2 SVGAGI. V was clipped by 7 bases and J by 5 bases, with 20 bases between them. This CDR3 region has 15 residues. The CDR3 protein is CASNSEYRAATEAFF. The CDR3 DNA sequence: TGTGCCAGCAACTCCGAATACAGGGCCGCTACTGAAGCTTTCTTT.

The gene calls are TRBV7-9 and TRBJ1-2; no firm D call. The CDR3 has 14 residues. Between the trimmed V and J ends, which lost 5 bases and 2 bases, there was a span of 12 bases. Germline loops: CDR1 SEHNR, CDR2 FQNEAQ (reference sequence). The CDR3 DNA sequence: TGTGCCAGCAGCCGTACCGCGGAGAACTATGGCTACACCTTC. Its protein product is CASSRTAENYGYTF.

The gene calls are TRBV30 and TRBJ2-7, with 10 bases fitting TRBD1. CDR1 is GTSNPN and CDR2 is SVGIG in the germline V gene (reference sequence). CDR3 length equals 17 residues. Losses at the gene ends were 3 bases for V and 2 bases for J; bases not matched to a gene: 13. The CDR3 region is CAWRVREKTGGPYEQYF. For the CDR3, the DNA is TGTGCCTGGAGGGTAAGGGAGAAGACAGGGGGCCCCTACGAGCAGTACTTC.

The rearrangement links TRBV19 to TRBJ2-7; 8 bases align to TRBD2. The CDR3 contains 18 residues. V lost 8 bases, J lost 4 bases, and 22 bases stayed unmatched. Per germline, CDR1 LNHDA and CDR2 SQIVND (reference sequence). The CDR3 DNA reads TGTGCCAGTCGGCCTCCTACGATACCGGGACTAGGGAAATACGAGCAGTACTTC. Encoded protein: CASRPPTIPGLGKYEQYF.

This clone has only one observation. The J gene is TRBJ2-2, the V gene TRBV30; D is perhaps TRBD1 (6 bases). Between the trimmed V and J ends, which lost 4 bases and 3 bases, there was a span of 21 bases. The CDR3 extends over 17 amino acids. Germline CDR1 GTSNPN, CDR2 SVGIG (reference sequence). This chain's CDR3 is CAWTLKGQGYYTGELFF. Written as DNA, the CDR3 is TGTGCCTGGACCCTTAAGGGGCAGGGGTATTACACCGGGGAGCTGTTTTTT. Filled out from reference TRBV30 and TRBJ2-2, the complete variable domain reads SQTIHQWPATLVQPVGSPLSLECTVEGTSNPNLYWYRQAAGRGLQLLFYSVGIGQISSEVPQNLSASRPQDRQFILSSKKLLLSDSGFYLCAWTLKGQGYYTGELFFGEGSRLTVL.

This clone was seen only a few times. The CDR3 DNA reads as TGTGCCAGCAGCCCGACAGTGACCGGGGAGCTGTTTTTT. Protein: CASSPTVTGELFF. This sequence joins TRBV6-4 and TRBJ2-2; D is possibly TRBD1 (5 bases). Germline values: CDR1 MRHNA, CDR2 SNTAGT. V shed 6 bases and J shed 5 bases, with 10 bases lying between them. This CDR3 comprises 13 residues.

The chain carries TRBV2 and TRBJ2-5, with D tentatively TRBD1 (5 bases). The CDR3 extends over 13 amino acids. Between the trimmed V and J ends, which lost 5 bases and 4 bases, there was a span of 11 bases. CDR1 SNHLY and CDR2 FYNNEI come from the germline V gene. CDR3 loop: CASSYLRGETQYF. The DNA for the CDR3 is TGTGCCAGCAGTTACTTAAGGGGAGAGACCCAGTACTTC.

The rearrangement uses TRBV27 and TRBJ2-7; weak D call: TRBD1 (6 bases). The germline CDR1 and CDR2 sequences are MNHEY and SMNVEV (reference sequence). CDR3 length: 14 amino acids. V was clipped by 6 bases and J by 6 bases, with 18 bases between them. In DNA, the CDR3 is TGTGCCAGCAGGGGGATGGGCAGGGGCCCCGAGCAGTACTTC. Translating it yields CASRGMGRGPEQYF.

The chain uses TRBV6-1 and TRBJ2-1; 9 bases fit TRBD2. V was clipped by 3 bases and J by 5 bases; unmatched bases: 2. Germline assignment: CDR1 MNHNS and CDR2 SASEGT. This CDR3 has 14 residues. CDR3: CASSELAGNNEQFF. In nucleotides, the CDR3 is TGTGCCAGCAGTGAGCTAGCGGGGAACAATGAGCAGTTCTTC.

The chain combines TRBV4-3 with TRBJ1-2; the D is unclear. Germline loops: CDR1 LGHNA, CDR2 YSLEER. V lost 0 bases and J 6 bases, leaving 17 bases between the germline ends. CDR3 size: 16 residues. The CDR3 nucleotides are TGCGCCAGCAGCCAAGATTTTACGGGGAGAGGCCATGGCTACACCTTC. This gives the protein CASSQDFTGRGHGYTF.

This chain uses TRBV5-1 with TRBJ2-2, with TRBD1 as a possible D gene (7 bases). The CDR3 contains 16 residues. Looked up from germline, CDR1 is SGHRS and CDR2 is YFSETQ. V dropped 4 bases and J dropped 2 bases, with 15 bases sitting between them. CDR3 bases: TGCGCCAGCAGCCTAGCGACAGGGCGAAACACCGGGGAGCTGTTTTTT. Its protein is CASSLATGRNTGELFF.

The CDR3 sequence is CASSFPGQGIGYTF. The CDR3 DNA reads as TGTGCCAGCAGCTTCCCGGGACAGGGGATAGGCTACACCTTC. The chain has TRBV7-2 and TRBJ1-2; 10 bases are shared with TRBD1. V dropped 3 bases and J dropped 8; count of bases not matched to a gene: 6. Germline CDR1 reads SGHTA; CDR2 reads FQGNSA. The CDR3 length is 14 residues.

V and J are TRBV5-1 and TRBJ2-3, with D maybe TRBD1 (5 bases). The CDR3 totals 13 residues. CDR1 and CDR2 (germline): SGHRS, YFSETQ. Trimming shortened V by 4 bases and J by 1 base, and 7 bases separated the two germline ends. The DNA for the CDR3 is TGCGCCAGCAGCGCCAGGGGCACAGATACGCAGTATTTT. Amino acid sequence: CASSARGTDTQYF.

The V gene is TRBV30, the J gene TRBJ1-2; no definite D call. V lost 0 bases to trimming and J lost 2 bases, with 13 bases between them. The CDR3 is 15 amino acids. Germline lookup yields CDR1 GTSNPN and CDR2 SVGIG (reference sequence). The CDR3 DNA follows: TGTGCCTGGAGTGTTAGTCCGGGCGGGAACTATGGCTACACCTTC. Amino acids: CAWSVSPGGNYGYTF.

This chain joins TRBV5-1 and TRBJ2-3; 7 bases fit TRBD1. The germline V gene encodes CDR1 SGHRS and CDR2 YFSETQ. The CDR3 totals 14 residues. V shed 7 bases, J shed 2 bases, and the junction held 7 bases outside the gene matches. CDR3 region: CASLDRTATDTQYF. The DNA of the CDR3 is TGCGCCAGCCTGGACAGGACGGCCACAGATACGCAGTATTTT.

This clone was counted between two and nine times. The CDR3 sequence: CASSIRDRINEKLFF. Here the CDR3 DNA reads TGTGCCAGTAGTATCCGGGACAGGATTAATGAAAAACTGTTTTTT. The chain combines TRBV19 with TRBJ1-4, with 8 bases lining up with TRBD1. J lost 4 bases, V lost 3 bases, and 4 bases had no gene match. The CDR3 loop spans 15 amino acids. Germline V gives CDR1 LNHDA, CDR2 SQIVND (reference sequence).

This clone appeared a single time. This chain uses TRBV9 with TRBJ2-1; 10 positions match TRBD2. J was trimmed by 4 bases and V by 3 bases; bases with no gene match: 10. The germline V gene encodes CDR1 SGDLS and CDR2 YYNGEE. This CDR3 has 17 residues. The CDR3 DNA sequence: TGTGCCAGCAGCGCCGGACTAGCGGCCCGGGGGTACAATGAGCAGTTCTTC. This translates into CASSAGLAARGYNEQFF.

Regarding this clone: Relative to the germline gene, one junction end is altered; a read error may explain this. The CDR3 reads CASSVGPADRNLF. The DNA for the CDR3 is TGTGCCAGCAGCGTAGGGCCAGCGGATCGGAATTTATTT. J is TRBJ1-1 and V is TRBV9; D is unresolved. This CDR3 comprises 13 residues. The germline V gene encodes CDR1 SGDLS and CDR2 YYNGEE.

The sample holds one count of this clone. The rearrangement uses TRBV11-3 and TRBJ2-7, with TRBD2 identical over 10 bases. The germline V gene has CDR1 SGHNT and CDR2 YENEEA. CDR3 length equals 15 residues. After removal of 1 base from V and 3 bases from J, the junction contained 3 bases not matched to a gene. Here the CDR3 DNA reads TGTGCCAGCAGCTTAGGGACTAGCGGCAACTACGAGCAGTACTTC. It codes for CASSLGTSGNYEQYF.